Listed here are 3 T cell receptor beta chains from one sample, sequenced in a study of T cell repertoires in cytomegalovirus infection. These receptors lack a known antigen. TCRdb re-called the reads through MiXCR, storing one row per CDR3 protein. The sample lists roughly 800,000 distinct CDR3 sequences, about 29% seen once, with around 14% in the top ten. The specimen comprised cultured CD8+ T cells from PBMCs, sampled from culture after CMV antigen stimulation. The source is a human donor in good health (CMV status not recorded). Some clones in this sample may be carry-over from other donors' samples.

About this clonotype itself: The junction does not match germline at one end; this may be a read error. As DNA, the CDR3 is TGTGCCAGCAGCCCTCCCAGCGGGGGGGTATACGAGCAGCACTTC. Amino acids: CASSPPSGGVYEQHF. The chain has TRBV7-1 and TRBJ2-7, with 10 bases matching TRBD2. TRBV7-1 is labeled an ORF, and its function is uncertain. The CDR3 is 15 amino acids.

The CDR3 DNA is TGTGCCAGCTCACAGACGGGACAGGGCAATTTTTTGAACACTGAAGCTTTCTTT. Its translation: CASSQTGQGNFLNTEAFF. V is TRBV18 and J is TRBJ1-1; 9 bases are a match to TRBD1. This CDR3 has 18 residues. CDR1 KGHSH and CDR2 LQKENI come from the germline V gene. The trim removed 4 bases at V and 0 bases at J, leaving 12 bases unmatched.

This clonotype was found many times. This sequence joins TRBV7-9 and TRBJ2-4; no clear D gene. V was clipped by 5 bases and J by 0 bases, with 11 bases between them. This CDR3 comprises 15 residues. The germline V gene encodes CDR1 SEHNR and CDR2 FQNEAQ (reference sequence). This CDR3 is CASSAPALAKNIQYF. The CDR3 region has the DNA TGTGCCAGCAGCGCCCCTGCCCTAGCCAAAAACATTCAGTACTTC.